This T cell receptor (beta chain) was sequenced during a study of OX40 agonist ivuxolimab in advanced cancers. Study-wide background: Patients in the trial were receiving intravenous ivuxolimab every 2 weeks, at doses of 0.01 to 10 mg/kg. Study results and caveats: In CD8+ T cells, expanded clones were on average more numerous than in CD4+. At 0.1 to 3.0 mg/kg and by week 6, CD4+ and CD8+ T cells in the blood had expanded clonally.

Notes on this clone: The target antigen is unknown.

The CDR3 is made up of 13 amino acids. CDR1 and CDR2 from the germline V gene are SGHTS and YDEGEE. Trimming took off 2 bases at V and 7 bases at J, with 9 bases between the two ends. Sequenced by immunoSEQ multiplex PCR; TCRdb stores in-frame clones only, minus some. The sample yields fewer than 50,000 clones, about three quarters seen once. The chain joins TRBV5-8 to TRBJ2-2; D call uncertain. The TCR was taken from an adult with an advanced solid tumor such as melanoma, head and neck, liver or kidney cancer. The sample in question was CD4+ or CD8+ T cells sorted from blood, obtained in a trial of the OX40 agonist ivuxolimab. The DNA of the CDR3 is TGTGCCAGCAGCTTCGGTAGTGACGGGGAGCTGTTTTTT. It is translated as CASSFGSDGELFF.